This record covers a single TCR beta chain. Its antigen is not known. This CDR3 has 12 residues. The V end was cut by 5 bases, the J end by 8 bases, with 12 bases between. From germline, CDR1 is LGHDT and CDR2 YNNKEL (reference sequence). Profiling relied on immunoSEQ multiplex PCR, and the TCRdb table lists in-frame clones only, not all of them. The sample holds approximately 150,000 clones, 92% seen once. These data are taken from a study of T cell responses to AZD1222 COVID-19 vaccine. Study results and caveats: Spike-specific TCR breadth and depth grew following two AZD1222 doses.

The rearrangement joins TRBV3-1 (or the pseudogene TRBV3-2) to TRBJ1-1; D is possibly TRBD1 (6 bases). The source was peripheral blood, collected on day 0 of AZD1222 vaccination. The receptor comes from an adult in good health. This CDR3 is CASSGTPSEAFF. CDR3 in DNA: TGTGCCAGCAGCGGGACACCCTCAGAAGCTTTCTTT.